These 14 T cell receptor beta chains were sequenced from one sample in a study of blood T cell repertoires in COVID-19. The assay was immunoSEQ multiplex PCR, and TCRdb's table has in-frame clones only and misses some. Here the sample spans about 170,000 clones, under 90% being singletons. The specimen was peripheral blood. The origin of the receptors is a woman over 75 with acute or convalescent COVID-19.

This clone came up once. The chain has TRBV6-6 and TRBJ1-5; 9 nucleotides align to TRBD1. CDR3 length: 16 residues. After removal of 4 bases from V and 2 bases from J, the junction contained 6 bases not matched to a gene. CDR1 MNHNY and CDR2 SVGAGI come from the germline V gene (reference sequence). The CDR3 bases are TGTGCCAGCAGTTCCGGGACAGGGATTGGCAATCAGCCCCAGCATTTT. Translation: CASSSGTGIGNQPQHF.

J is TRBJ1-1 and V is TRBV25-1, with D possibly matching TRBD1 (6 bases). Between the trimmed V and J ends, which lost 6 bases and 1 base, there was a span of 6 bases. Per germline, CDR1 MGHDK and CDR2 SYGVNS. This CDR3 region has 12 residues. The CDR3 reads CASRGGNTEAFF. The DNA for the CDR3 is TGTGCCAGCAGAGGGGGGAACACTGAAGCTTTCTTT. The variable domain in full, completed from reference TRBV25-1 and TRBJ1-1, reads EADIYQTPRYLVIGTGKKITLECSQTMGHDKMYWYQQDPGMELHLIHYSYGVNSTEKGDLSSESTVSRIRTEHFPLTLESARPSHTSQYLCASRGGNTEAFFGQGTRLTVV.

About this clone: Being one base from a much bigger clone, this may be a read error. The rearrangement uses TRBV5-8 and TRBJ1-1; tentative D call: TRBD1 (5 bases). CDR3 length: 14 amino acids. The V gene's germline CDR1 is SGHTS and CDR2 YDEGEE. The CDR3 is CTSSLGDLNTEAFF. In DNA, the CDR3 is TGTACCAGCAGCTTAGGGGATCTTAACACTGAAGCTTTCTTT.

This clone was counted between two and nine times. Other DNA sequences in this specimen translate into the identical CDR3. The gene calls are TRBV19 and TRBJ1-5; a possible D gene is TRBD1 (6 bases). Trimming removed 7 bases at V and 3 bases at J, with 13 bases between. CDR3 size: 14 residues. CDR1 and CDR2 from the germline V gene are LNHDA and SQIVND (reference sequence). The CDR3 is CASTTTGTNQPQHF. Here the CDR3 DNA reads TGTGCCAGTACCACAACAGGGACCAATCAGCCCCAGCATTTT.

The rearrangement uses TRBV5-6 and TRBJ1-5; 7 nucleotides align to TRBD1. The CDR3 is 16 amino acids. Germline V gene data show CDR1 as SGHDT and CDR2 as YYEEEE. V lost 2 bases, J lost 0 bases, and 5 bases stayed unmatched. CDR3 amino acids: CASSFWTGLSNQPQHF. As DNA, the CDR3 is TGTGCCAGCAGCTTTTGGACAGGCCTTAGCAATCAGCCCCAGCATTTT.

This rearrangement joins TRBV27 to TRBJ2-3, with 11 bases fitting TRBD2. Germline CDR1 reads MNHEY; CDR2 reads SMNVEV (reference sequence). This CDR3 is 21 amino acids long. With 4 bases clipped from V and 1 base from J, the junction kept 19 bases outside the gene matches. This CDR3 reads CASSSPRTLRLAGFRTDTQYF. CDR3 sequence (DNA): TGTGCCAGCAGTTCACCTCGGACACTAAGACTAGCGGGGTTCCGCACAGATACGCAGTATTTT.

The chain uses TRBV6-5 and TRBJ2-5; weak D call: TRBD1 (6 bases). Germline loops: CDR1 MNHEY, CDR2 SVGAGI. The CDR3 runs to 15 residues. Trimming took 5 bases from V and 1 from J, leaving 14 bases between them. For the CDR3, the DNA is TGTGCCAGCAGTCATCAACAGGGCGCCCAAGAGACCCAGTACTTC. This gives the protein CASSHQQGAQETQYF.

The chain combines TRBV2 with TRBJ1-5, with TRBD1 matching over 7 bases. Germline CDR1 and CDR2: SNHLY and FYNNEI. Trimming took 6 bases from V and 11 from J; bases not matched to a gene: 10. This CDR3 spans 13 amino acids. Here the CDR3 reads CASRPGTASAQHF. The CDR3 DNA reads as TGTGCCAGCAGACCCGGGACAGCATCAGCCCAGCATTTT. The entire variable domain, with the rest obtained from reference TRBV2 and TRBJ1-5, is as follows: EPEVTQTPSHQVTQMGQEVILRCVPISNHLYFYWYRQILGQKVEFLVSFYNNEISEKSEIFDDQFSVERPDGSNFTLKIRSTKLEDSAMYFCASRPGTASAQHFGDGTRLSIL.

In DNA, the CDR3 is TGTGCCAGCAGCCACTCCGGAAACACCATATATTTT. Protein: CASSHSGNTIYF. The rearrangement uses TRBV14 and TRBJ1-3; D uncertain. The germline CDR1 and CDR2 sequences are SGHDN and FVKESK. CDR3 size: 12 residues. The V and J ends lost 3 bases and 4 bases respectively, with 4 bases between them.

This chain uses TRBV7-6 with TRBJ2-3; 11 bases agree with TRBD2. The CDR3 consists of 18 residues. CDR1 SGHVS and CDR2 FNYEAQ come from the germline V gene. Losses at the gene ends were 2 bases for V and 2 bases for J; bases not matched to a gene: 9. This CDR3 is CASSLRQTSGVTTDTQYF. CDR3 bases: TGTGCCAGCAGCTTACGCCAGACTAGCGGGGTGACCACAGATACGCAGTATTTT.

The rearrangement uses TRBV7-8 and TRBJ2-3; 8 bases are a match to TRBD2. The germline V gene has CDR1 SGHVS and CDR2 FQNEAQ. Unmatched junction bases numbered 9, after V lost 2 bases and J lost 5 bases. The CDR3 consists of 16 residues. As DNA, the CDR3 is TGTGCCAGCAGCTTAAGAGTCAGCGGGAGAGTAGATACGCAGTATTTT. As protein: CASSLRVSGRVDTQYF.

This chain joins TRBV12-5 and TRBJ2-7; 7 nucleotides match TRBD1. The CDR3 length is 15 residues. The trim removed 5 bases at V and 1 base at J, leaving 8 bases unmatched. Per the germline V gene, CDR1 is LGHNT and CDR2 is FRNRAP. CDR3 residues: CASGKTGTASYEQYF. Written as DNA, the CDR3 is TGTGCTAGTGGTAAAACCGGGACAGCGTCCTACGAGCAGTACTTC.

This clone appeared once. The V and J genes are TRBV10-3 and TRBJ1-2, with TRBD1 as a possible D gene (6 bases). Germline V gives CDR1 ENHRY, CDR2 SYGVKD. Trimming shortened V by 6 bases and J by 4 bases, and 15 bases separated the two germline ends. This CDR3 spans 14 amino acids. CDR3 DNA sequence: TGTGCCATCAGCGCGGACAGAGAGATCTATGGCTACACCTTC. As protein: CAISADREIYGYTF.

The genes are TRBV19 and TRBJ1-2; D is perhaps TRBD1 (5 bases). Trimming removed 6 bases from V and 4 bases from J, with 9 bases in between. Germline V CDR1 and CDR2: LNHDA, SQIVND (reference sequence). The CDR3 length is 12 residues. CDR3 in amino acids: CASRSGIYGYTF. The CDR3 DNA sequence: TGTGCCAGTAGGTCAGGGATCTATGGCTACACCTTC.